These 3 T cell receptor beta chains came from one sample sequenced in a study of T cell responses to AZD1222 COVID-19 vaccine. Profiling relied on immunoSEQ multiplex PCR, and the TCRdb table lists in-frame clones only, not all of them. The data contain over 120,000 clones, roughly 90% of them seen just once; the ten biggest clones take up roughly 1.8%. This specimen was peripheral blood, taken on day 0 of AZD1222 vaccination. Every receptor here comes from an adult in good health.

This rearrangement joins TRBV7-9 to TRBJ2-7, with TRBD1 matching over 10 bases. V was pared by 7 bases and J by 6 bases, with 9 bases of the junction left unmatched. Germline CDR1 reads SEHNR; CDR2 reads FQNEAQ (reference sequence). The CDR3 extends over 14 amino acids. The CDR3 nucleotides read TGTGCCAGCAACCTGGGACAGGGGAATGGCGAGCAGTACTTC. Translating gives CASNLGQGNGEQYF.

The count of this clone is one. The J gene is TRBJ1-3, the V gene TRBV18; unclear D gene. Germline values: CDR1 KGHSH, CDR2 LQKENI. V was clipped by 3 bases and J by 0 bases, with 15 bases between them. The CDR3 consists of 17 residues. The CDR3 loop reads CASSPAGQNPSGNTIYF. As DNA, the CDR3 is TGTGCCAGCTCACCTGCTGGCCAGAACCCCTCTGGAAACACCATATATTTT.

The chain combines TRBV6-5 with TRBJ2-1; the match to TRBD1 covers 7 bases. J was trimmed by 15 bases and V by 10 bases; bases with no gene match: 9. Germline V gene data show CDR1 as MNHEY and CDR2 as SVGAGI. The CDR3 covers 10 residues. The chain's CDR3 is CATRDRVAFF. CDR3 DNA sequence: TGTGCCACCCGAGACAGGGTGGCGTTCTTC.